The following is a T cell receptor (beta chain) sequence with its context. Its antigen is not known. Each population that was sorted was more than 95% pure. These data belong to a study of beta chain features in type 1 diabetes. The investigators reverse transcribed all of the isolated RNA, so they sequenced expressed TCRB transcripts. Naive, central memory and regulatory T cell samples produced a mean of about 4 million reads. Measured with immunoSEQ multiplex PCR; TCRdb has only the in-frame clones, and not every one. The table records around 250,000 clones, 11% to 15% of them present only once. Regarding the study as a whole: Shorter TCRB CDR3s, moderately but significantly so, were found in Type 1 diabetes patients in all four CD4+ subsets. VDJ junctions from patients with type 1 diabetes contained fewer insertions and more deletions.

Germline V gene data show CDR1 as SGDLS and CDR2 as YYNGEE. The CDR3 loop spans 15 amino acids. The J segment lost 5 bases and the V segment lost 4 bases, leaving 7 bases of the junction unmatched. The specimen sequenced was naive CD4+ T cells from blood. This TCR derives from a man aged 25-40 years with type 1 diabetes. The gene calls are TRBV9 and TRBJ2-3; TRBD1 agrees at 10 bases. The CDR3 DNA follows: TGTGCCAGCAGCTCCCGACAGGGGGCTCAAGATACGCAGTATTTT. It codes for CASSSRQGAQDTQYF.